Given below is one TCR beta chain in context. In germline, CDR1 is GTSNPN, CDR2 SVGIG (reference sequence). Trimming took 1 base from V and 8 from J, leaving 8 bases between them. The CDR3 contains 11 residues. This sample was taken from a study of CD8 T cells in Susac syndrome. Random hexamers primed reverse transcription of about 0.45 to 1 ug RNA. TCRdb passed the immunoSEQ multiplex PCR reads through MiXCR, listing each CDR3 protein once. The sample carries approximately 210,000 distinct CDR3 sequences, 95% recorded once. This clonotype originated in a human donor with multiple sclerosis. Sample: CD4+ T cells from PBMCs. The chain uses TRBV30 and TRBJ1-1, with D tentatively TRBD1 (6 bases). Here the CDR3 DNA reads TGTGCCTGGAGTGAGACAGGCGAAGCTTTCTTT. It encodes CAWSETGEAFF.